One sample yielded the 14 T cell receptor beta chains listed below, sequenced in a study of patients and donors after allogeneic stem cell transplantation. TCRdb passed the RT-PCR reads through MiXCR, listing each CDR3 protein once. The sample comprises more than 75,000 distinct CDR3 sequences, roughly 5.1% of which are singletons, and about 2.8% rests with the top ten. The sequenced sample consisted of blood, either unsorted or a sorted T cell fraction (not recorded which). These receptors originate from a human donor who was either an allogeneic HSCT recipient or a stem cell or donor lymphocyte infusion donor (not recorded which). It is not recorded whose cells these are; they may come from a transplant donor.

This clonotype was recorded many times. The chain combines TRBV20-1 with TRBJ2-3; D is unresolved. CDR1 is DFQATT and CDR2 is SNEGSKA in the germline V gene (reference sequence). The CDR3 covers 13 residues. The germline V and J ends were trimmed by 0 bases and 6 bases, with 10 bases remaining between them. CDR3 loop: CSARERPWDTQYF. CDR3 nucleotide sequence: TGCAGTGCTAGAGAACGGCCATGGGATACGCAGTATTTT.

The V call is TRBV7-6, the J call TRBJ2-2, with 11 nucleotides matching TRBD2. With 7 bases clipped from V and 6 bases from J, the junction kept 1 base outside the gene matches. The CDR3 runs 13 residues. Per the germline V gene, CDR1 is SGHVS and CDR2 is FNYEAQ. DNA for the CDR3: TGTGCCAGCACACTAGCGGGAGCCGGGGAGCTGTTTTTT. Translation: CASTLAGAGELFF.

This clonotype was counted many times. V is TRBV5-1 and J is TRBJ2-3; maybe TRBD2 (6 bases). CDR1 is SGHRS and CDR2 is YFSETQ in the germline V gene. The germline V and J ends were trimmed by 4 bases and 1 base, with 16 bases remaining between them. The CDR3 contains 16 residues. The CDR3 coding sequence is TGCGCCAGCAGCGACAATAGCGGAGGGGGCACAGATACGCAGTATTTT. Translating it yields CASSDNSGGGTDTQYF.

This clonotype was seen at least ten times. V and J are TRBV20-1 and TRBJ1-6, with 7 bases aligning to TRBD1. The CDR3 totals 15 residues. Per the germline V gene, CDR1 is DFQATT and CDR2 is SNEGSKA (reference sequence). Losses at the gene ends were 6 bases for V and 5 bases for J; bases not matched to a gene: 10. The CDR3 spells CSASRGGYNNSPLHF. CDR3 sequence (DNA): TGCAGTGCCTCCAGAGGGGGCTACAATAATTCACCCCTCCACTTT.

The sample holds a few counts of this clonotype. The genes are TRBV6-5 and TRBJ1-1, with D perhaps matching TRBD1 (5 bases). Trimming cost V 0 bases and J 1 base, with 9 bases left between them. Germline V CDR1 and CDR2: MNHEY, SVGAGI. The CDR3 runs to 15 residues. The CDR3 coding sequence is TGTGCCAGCAGTTACTCGAGGAGGGGGAACACTGAAGCTTTCTTT. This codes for CASSYSRRGNTEAFF.

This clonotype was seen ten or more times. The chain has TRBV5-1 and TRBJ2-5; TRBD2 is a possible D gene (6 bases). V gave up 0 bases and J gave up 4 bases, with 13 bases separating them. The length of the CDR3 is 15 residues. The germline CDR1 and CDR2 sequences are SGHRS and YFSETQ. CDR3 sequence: CASSLGRTNLETQYF. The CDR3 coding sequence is TGCGCCAGCAGCTTGGGCCGGACTAACTTAGAGACCCAGTACTTC.

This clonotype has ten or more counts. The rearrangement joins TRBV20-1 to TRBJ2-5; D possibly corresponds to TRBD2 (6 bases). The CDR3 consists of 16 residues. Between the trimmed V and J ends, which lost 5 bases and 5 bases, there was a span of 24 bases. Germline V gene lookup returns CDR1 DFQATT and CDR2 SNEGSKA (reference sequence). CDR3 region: CSAHPGGTHFRETQYF. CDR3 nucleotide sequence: TGCAGTGCTCACCCCGGGGGTACCCATTTTAGGGAGACCCAGTACTTC.

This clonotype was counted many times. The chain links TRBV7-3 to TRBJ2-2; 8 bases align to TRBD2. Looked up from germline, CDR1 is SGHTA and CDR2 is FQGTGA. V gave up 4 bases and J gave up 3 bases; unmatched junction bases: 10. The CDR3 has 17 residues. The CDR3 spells CASSSPEVLADTGELFF. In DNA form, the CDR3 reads TGTGCCAGCAGCTCCCCAGAGGTACTAGCGGACACCGGGGAGCTGTTTTTT. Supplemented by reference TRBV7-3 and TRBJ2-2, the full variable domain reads GAGVSQTPSNKVTEKGKYVELRCDPISGHTALYWYRQSLGQGPEFLIYFQGTGAADDSGLPNDRFFAVRPEGSVSTLKIQRTERGDSAVYLCASSSPEVLADTGELFFGEGSRLTVL.

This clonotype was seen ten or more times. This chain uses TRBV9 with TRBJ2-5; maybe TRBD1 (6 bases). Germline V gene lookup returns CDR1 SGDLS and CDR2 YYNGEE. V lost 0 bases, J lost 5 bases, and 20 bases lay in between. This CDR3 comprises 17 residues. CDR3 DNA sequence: TGTGCCAGCAGCGTAGGCGTTGGGGGCCGAGGCGGGGAGACCCAGTACTTC. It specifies CASSVGVGGRGGETQYF.

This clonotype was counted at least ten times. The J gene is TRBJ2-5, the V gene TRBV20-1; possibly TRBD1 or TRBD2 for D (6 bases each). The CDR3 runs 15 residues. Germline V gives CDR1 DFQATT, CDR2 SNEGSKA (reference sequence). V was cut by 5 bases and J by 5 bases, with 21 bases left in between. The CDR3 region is CSAGGHPRGRETQYF. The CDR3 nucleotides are TGCAGTGCTGGGGGGCACCCTCGGGGAAGGGAGACCCAGTACTTC.

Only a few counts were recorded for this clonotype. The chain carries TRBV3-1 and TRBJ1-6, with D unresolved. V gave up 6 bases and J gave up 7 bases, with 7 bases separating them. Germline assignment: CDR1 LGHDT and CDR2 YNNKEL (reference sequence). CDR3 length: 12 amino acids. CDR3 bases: TGTGCCAGCAGAAGGAGGAATTCACCCCTCCACTTT. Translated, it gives CASRRRNSPLHF.

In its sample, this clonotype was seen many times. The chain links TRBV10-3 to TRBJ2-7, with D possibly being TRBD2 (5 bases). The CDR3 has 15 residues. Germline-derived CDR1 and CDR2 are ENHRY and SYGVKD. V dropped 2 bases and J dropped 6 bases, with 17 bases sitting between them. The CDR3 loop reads CAISERGREFGEQYF. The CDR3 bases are TGTGCCATCAGTGAGCGGGGTCGGGAATTCGGCGAGCAGTACTTC.

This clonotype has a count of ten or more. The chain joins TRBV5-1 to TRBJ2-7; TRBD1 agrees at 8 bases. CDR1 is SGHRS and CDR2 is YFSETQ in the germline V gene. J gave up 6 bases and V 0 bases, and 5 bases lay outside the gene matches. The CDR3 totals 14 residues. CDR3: CASSLVPGGGEQYF. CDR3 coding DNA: TGCGCCAGCAGCTTGGTTCCAGGGGGCGGCGAGCAGTACTTC.

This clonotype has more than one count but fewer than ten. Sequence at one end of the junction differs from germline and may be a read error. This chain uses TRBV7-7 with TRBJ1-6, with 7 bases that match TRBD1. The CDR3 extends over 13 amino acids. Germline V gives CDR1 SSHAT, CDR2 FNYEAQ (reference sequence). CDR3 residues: CASSEGARSPLHF. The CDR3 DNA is TGTGCTAGCAGCGAGGGGGCCCGATCACCCCTCCACTTT.